These 25 T cell receptor beta chains originate from one sample sequenced in a study of T cell repertoires in cytomegalovirus infection. TCRdb re-derived calls from the reads in MiXCR, one entry per CDR3 protein. The sample shows 100,000 or so distinct CDR3 sequences, less than 25% of them seen only once. The sample consisted of CD8+ T cells from PBMCs. The source of these receptors is a human donor in good health (CMV status not recorded). Some clones in this sample may be carry-over from other donors' samples.

Ten or more counts support this clonotype. This chain joins TRBV28 and TRBJ1-5, with no clear D. Germline V lookup: CDR1 MDHEN, CDR2 SYDVKM. The CDR3 is 14 residues long. The germline V and J ends were trimmed by 4 bases and 7 bases, with 14 bases remaining between them. CDR3 region: CASSSQTGRQPQHF. The CDR3 nucleotides are TGTGCCAGCAGTTCCCAGACCGGTCGACAGCCCCAGCATTTT.

This clonotype has a handful of counts. J is TRBJ2-7 and V is TRBV5-1; D is undetermined. From germline, CDR1 is SGHRS and CDR2 YFSETQ. This CDR3 comprises 14 residues. V was pared by 4 bases and J by 3 bases, with 14 bases between. CDR3 nucleotide sequence: TGCGCCAGCAGCCCGGCCGACACTTTCTACGAGCAGTACTTC. Its protein product is CASSPADTFYEQYF.

In this sample, this clonotype turned up a few times. V usage is TRBV28 and J usage is TRBJ2-7, with 10 bases matching TRBD1. CDR1 and CDR2 (germline): MDHEN, SYDVKM. The CDR3 is 14 amino acids. With V trimmed by 3 bases and J by 3 bases, 2 bases remained unmatched. CDR3 sequence (DNA): TGTGCCAGCAGTTTGGACAGGGGGTACTACGAGCAGTACTTC. The encoded protein is CASSLDRGYYEQYF. Combining the CDR3 with reference TRBV28 and TRBJ2-7 gives the whole variable domain DVKVTQSSRYLVKRTGEKVFLECVQDMDHENMFWYRQDPGLGLRLIYFSYDVKMKEKGDIPEGYSVSREKKERFSLILESASTNQTSMYLCASSLDRGYYEQYFGPGTRLTVT.

This sequence joins TRBV2 and TRBJ2-7, with 10 positions matching TRBD2. The V segment lost 6 bases and the J segment 5 bases; nucleotides outside the gene matches: 10. Germline CDR1 reads SNHLY; CDR2 reads FYNNEI. The CDR3 length is 15 residues. For the CDR3, the DNA is TGTGCCAGCAGCCCCCGGCTAGCGGGGGTCGACGAGCAGTACTTC. It codes for CASSPRLAGVDEQYF.

The chain couples TRBV30 to TRBJ1-1; D is ambiguous. The CDR3 sequence is 16 residues long. The germline V gene has CDR1 GTSNPN and CDR2 SVGIG (reference sequence). The V and J ends lost 1 base and 0 bases respectively, with 15 bases between them. The chain's CDR3 is CAWSGRAAAMNTEAFF. CDR3 coding DNA: TGTGCCTGGAGTGGACGGGCCGCAGCCATGAACACTGAAGCTTTCTTT.

This clonotype was observed many times. The CDR3: CASSIGLNTEAFF. As DNA, the CDR3 is TGTGCCAGCAGTATCGGGTTGAACACTGAAGCTTTCTTT. This rearrangement joins TRBV7-6 to TRBJ1-1; D gene ambiguous. The CDR3 spans 13 residues. Trimming removed 6 bases from V and 0 bases from J, with 8 bases in between. Looked up from germline, CDR1 is SGHVS and CDR2 is FNYEAQ.

The rearrangement uses TRBV28 and TRBJ2-1, with D possibly TRBD1 on 5 matching bases. The CDR3 length is 16 residues. Germline loops: CDR1 MDHEN, CDR2 SYDVKM. Trimming left V 4 bases short and J 1 base short, with 14 bases between. The CDR3 region is CASSSTDLKSYNEQFF. The CDR3 DNA reads as TGTGCCAGCAGTTCGACAGATCTAAAATCCTACAATGAGCAGTTCTTC.

The table lists this clonotype with a few counts. The rearrangement joins TRBV7-2 to TRBJ2-7, with 9 bases fitting TRBD2. The CDR3 has 14 amino acids. Germline values: CDR1 SGHTA, CDR2 FQGNSA. Unmatched junction bases numbered 13, after V lost 5 bases and J lost 11 bases. CDR3 DNA: TGTGCCAGCAGCCGATTGGGCGGGGGGGCCGAAGAGTACTTC. Protein: CASSRLGGGAEEYF.

This clonotype was counted ten times or more. This chain connects TRBV11-2 to TRBJ1-4, with a weak D call TRBD1 (5 bases). CDR3 length equals 15 residues. Trimming took off 2 bases at V and 4 bases at J, with 11 bases between the two ends. The germline CDR1 and CDR2 sequences are SGHAT and FQNNGV. Here the CDR3 DNA reads TGTGCCAGCAGCTTATCGGGACGGTTTAATGAAAAACTGTTTTTT. Translated: CASSLSGRFNEKLFF.

The rearrangement uses TRBV30 and TRBJ1-4; 7 nucleotides align to TRBD1. The V segment lost 1 base and the J segment 4 bases; nucleotides outside the gene matches: 6. The CDR3 has 15 residues. Germline CDR1 and CDR2: GTSNPN and SVGIG (reference sequence). The CDR3 protein is CAWSEKGQFNEKLFF. DNA for the CDR3: TGTGCCTGGAGTGAAAAGGGACAGTTTAATGAAAAACTGTTTTTT.

This clonotype was found a few times. This chain links TRBV6-2 or TRBV6-3 with TRBJ1-6, with 9 bases identical to TRBD1. This CDR3 is 15 amino acids long. The ends lost 6 bases at V and 8 bases at J; junction bases unmatched: 8. Per the germline V gene, CDR1 is MNHEY and CDR2 is SVGEGT. CDR3 in amino acids: CASRAIQGADSPLHF. As DNA, the CDR3 is TGTGCCAGCAGGGCCATACAGGGGGCGGATTCACCCCTCCACTTT.

This clonotype occurred once. At one boundary the junction diverges from the germline segment, which might be a read error. The chain couples TRBV7-2 to TRBJ2-3; 8 bases map to TRBD2. CDR1 is SGHTA and CDR2 is FQGNSA in the germline V gene. The CDR3 extends over 16 amino acids. The CDR3 here is CASCLEAGGATDTQYF. DNA for the CDR3: TGTGCCAGCTGCTTAGAGGCCGGGGGGGCGACAGATACGCAGTATTTT. Variable domain in full (rest from reference TRBV7-2 and TRBJ2-3): GAGVSQSPSNKVTEKGKDVELRCDPISGHTALYWYRQSLGQGLEFLIYFQGNSAPDKSGLPSDRFSAERTGGSVSTLTIQRTQQEDSAVYLCASCLEAGGATDTQYFGPGTRLTVL.

This chain uses TRBV9 with TRBJ2-1, with D perhaps matching TRBD2 (7 bases). V lost 0 bases, J lost 0 bases, and 13 bases lay in between. Per the germline V gene, CDR1 is SGDLS and CDR2 is YYNGEE. This CDR3 region has 17 residues. The DNA for the CDR3 is TGTGCCAGCAGCGTAGGCGGGGGCCCCAGCTCCTACAATGAGCAGTTCTTC. Translated: CASSVGGGPSSYNEQFF.

Ten or more counts support this clonotype. Since a much larger clone is just one base distant, this may be a read error. This chain uses TRBV7-2 with TRBJ2-7, with D possibly being TRBD1 or TRBD2 (5 bases each). In germline, CDR1 is SGHTA, CDR2 FQGNSA. The CDR3 sequence is 13 residues long. V was cut by 5 bases and J by 2 bases, with 10 bases left in between. This CDR3 reads CASSAGTAYEQYF. The CDR3 coding sequence is TGTGCCAGCAGCGCCGGGACGGCCTACGAGCAGTACTTC.

The table lists this clonotype with many counts. The rearrangement links TRBV7-2 to TRBJ2-3; 7 bases map to TRBD1. The CDR3 runs 16 residues. Germline CDR1 SGHTA, CDR2 FQGNSA. The V segment lost 1 base and the J segment 6 bases; nucleotides outside the gene matches: 10. The DNA of the CDR3 is TGTGCCAGCAGCTTAGTAAGGACAGGTGTCCTGGATACGCAGTATTTT. It yields the protein CASSLVRTGVLDTQYF.

This clonotype was seen repeatedly, ten times or more. This chain connects TRBV6-2 or TRBV6-3 to TRBJ2-1; D gene ambiguous. The CDR3 consists of 16 residues. V was trimmed by 3 bases and J by 10 bases, leaving 22 bases between them. Per germline, CDR1 MNHEY and CDR2 SVGEGT. The CDR3 protein is CASSYLTPTRLSEQFF. CDR3 bases: TGTGCCAGCAGTTATCTCACTCCCACGCGCCTGTCAGAGCAGTTCTTC.

The chain couples TRBV6-2 or TRBV6-3 to TRBJ2-1; a weak D match, TRBD1 (5 bases). V was trimmed by 6 bases and J by 3 bases, leaving 15 bases between them. CDR1 is MNHEY, CDR2 SVGEGT, per germline. The CDR3 has 15 amino acids. CDR3 DNA: TGTGCCAGCAGCCCACAGGAACGCCTCTACAATGAGCAGTTCTTC. Translation gives CASSPQERLYNEQFF.

This sequence joins TRBV7-4 and TRBJ2-7; a possible D gene is TRBD1 (6 bases). Germline V CDR1 and CDR2: SGHVT, SQSDAQ. V was cut by 5 bases and J by 4 bases, with 18 bases left in between. The CDR3 runs to 15 residues. CDR3 sequence (DNA): TGTGCCAGCAGCCCTCAGGGGTCGAGCCAGTACGAGCAGTACTTC. It translates to CASSPQGSSQYEQYF.

The rearrangement joins TRBV12-3 or TRBV12-4 to TRBJ1-5, with D maybe TRBD1 (5 bases). This CDR3 has 15 residues. The ends were cut back, 2 bases at V and 6 bases at J, with 14 bases in the middle. The CDR3 reads CASSLFTGPTQPQHF. DNA for the CDR3: TGTGCCAGCAGTTTATTTACAGGCCCCACTCAGCCCCAGCATTTT.

This clonotype was observed many times. The rearrangement joins TRBV7-2 to TRBJ2-3; 8 bases map to TRBD2. Germline trimming cut 4 bases from V and 0 bases from J; bases unmatched to any gene: 9. From germline, CDR1 is SGHTA and CDR2 FQGNSA. The CDR3 covers 17 residues. As DNA, the CDR3 is TGTGCCAGCAGCTCTCCGGCGGGAGGCCCAAGCACAGATACGCAGTATTTT. Protein: CASSSPAGGPSTDTQYF.

The chain uses TRBV27 and TRBJ2-7; 9 bases agree with TRBD1. From germline, CDR1 is MNHEY and CDR2 SMNVEV (reference sequence). The trim removed 3 bases at V and 5 bases at J, leaving 5 bases unmatched. The CDR3 is 14 amino acids. The CDR3 is CASSFMDRGDEQYF. The CDR3 nucleotides read TGTGCCAGCAGTTTTATGGACAGGGGCGACGAGCAGTACTTC.

V usage is TRBV2 and J usage is TRBJ2-1; 14 bases fit TRBD2. The CDR3 sequence is 15 residues long. With 6 bases clipped from V and 6 bases from J, the junction kept 4 bases outside the gene matches. Per the germline V gene, CDR1 is SNHLY and CDR2 is FYNNEI. This CDR3 reads CASRGLAGVSNEQFF. The DNA for the CDR3 is TGTGCCAGCAGGGGACTAGCGGGAGTCTCCAATGAGCAGTTCTTC. Variable domain in full (rest from reference TRBV2 and TRBJ2-1): EPEVTQTPSHQVTQMGQEVILRCVPISNHLYFYWYRQILGQKVEFLVSFYNNEISEKSEIFDDQFSVERPDGSNFTLKIRSTKLEDSAMYFCASRGLAGVSNEQFFGPGTRLTVL.

The chain carries TRBV7-2 and TRBJ2-1; tentatively, D is TRBD2 (7 bases). Germline V gene sequence: CDR1 SGHTA, CDR2 FQGNSA. The CDR3 covers 15 residues. V was shortened by 2 bases and J by 3 bases, with 11 bases between the two germline ends. DNA of the CDR3: TGTGCCAGCAGCTTACGCGGGGGCGGCTACAATGAGCAGTTCTTC. It is translated as CASSLRGGGYNEQFF.

As regards this clonotype: It may be a read error: a sequence one base away is much more abundant. The chain carries TRBV7-2 and TRBJ2-7; a possible D gene is TRBD2 (6 bases). The CDR3 covers 13 residues. CDR1 and CDR2 from the germline V gene are SGHTA and FQGNSA. The CDR3 reads CASSPSGAEQQCF. In nucleotides, the CDR3 is TGTGCCAGCAGCCCATCGGGAGCTGAACAGCAGTGCTTC.

This sequence joins TRBV19 and TRBJ2-1; D is perhaps TRBD1 or TRBD2 (5 bases each). Germline CDR1 reads LNHDA; CDR2 reads SQIVND (reference sequence). The CDR3 consists of 14 residues. V gave up 5 bases and J gave up 6 bases, with 14 bases separating them. The CDR3 spells CASSPRGEGNEQFF. As DNA, the CDR3 is TGTGCCAGTAGTCCCAGAGGGGAAGGCAATGAGCAGTTCTTC.